What follows are 25 T cell receptor beta chains derived from one specimen sequenced in a study of human T cells and chemical hapten exposure. TCRdb reprocessed the RACE reads with MiXCR, giving one entry per CDR3 protein. The repertoire includes 85,000 to 120,000 distinct CDR3 sequences, more than 10% of them detected once, and 1.5% to 2% sits in the top ten. Time point denoted: pre-sensitization, week 0. Indicated treatment: therapeutic diphenylcyclopropenone sensitization with weekly scalp DPC. The sample in question was whole blood, obtained in connection with sensitization to the hapten diphenylcyclopropenone (DPC). These TCRs come from a woman between 45 and 60 years old with alopecia areata. Some clones in this sample may be carry-over from other donors' samples.

This clonotype showed up just a few times. The chain recombines TRBV6-5 with TRBJ2-7; the match to TRBD2 covers 12 bases. In germline, CDR1 is MNHEY, CDR2 SVGAGI. Unmatched junction bases numbered 6, after V lost 8 bases and J lost 1 base. The CDR3 is 15 residues long. Here the CDR3 DNA reads TGTGCCAGCGGGCAACTAGCGGGAGGATCCTACGAGCAGTACTTC. It translates to CASGQLAGGSYEQYF.

This clonotype was seen a few times. This chain links TRBV6-6 with TRBJ1-5, with D unclear. Trimming stripped 2 bases from V and 0 bases from J, with 8 bases between. Germline V CDR1 and CDR2: MNHNY, SVGAGI (reference sequence). This CDR3 has 15 residues. Here the CDR3 reads CASSYLEYSNQPQHF. The CDR3 DNA reads as TGTGCCAGCAGTTACCTCGAATATAGCAATCAGCCCCAGCATTTT.

This clonotype showed up just a few times. This chain joins TRBV19 and TRBJ2-3, with D unclear. Trimming took 5 bases from V and 6 from J, leaving 15 bases between them. Germline lookup yields CDR1 LNHDA and CDR2 SQIVND (reference sequence). The CDR3 sequence is 14 residues long. DNA for the CDR3: TGTGCCAGTAGTCCAGAGGTACAGACCGATACGCAGTATTTT. Its protein product is CASSPEVQTDTQYF.

This clonotype was recorded only once. This chain joins TRBV2 and TRBJ2-3, with D possibly being TRBD2 (6 bases). Germline values: CDR1 SNHLY, CDR2 FYNNEI. The CDR3 is 14 amino acids. Trimming cost V 9 bases and J 6 bases, with 19 bases left between them. CDR3 bases: TGTGCCAGGGGAGGAGGGACTTTTTCGGATACGCAGTATTTT. Translating it yields CARGGGTFSDTQYF.

This clonotype was seen more than once but under ten times. J is TRBJ1-1 and V is TRBV6-6; D remains ambiguous. Germline assignment: CDR1 MNHNY and CDR2 SVGAGI (reference sequence). V was shortened by 0 bases and J by 1 base, with 18 bases between the two germline ends. This CDR3 is 18 amino acids long. CDR3 nucleotide sequence: TGTGCCAGCAGTTACTCGCCGGAAGGGAGGGTGCGGAACACTGAAGCTTTCTTT. It codes for CASSYSPEGRVRNTEAFF.

The gene calls are TRBV5-1 and TRBJ2-7; 9 bases line up with TRBD2. The junction had 10 bases not matched to a gene; V was cut back by 8 bases and J by 1 base. This CDR3 region has 15 residues. Germline loops: CDR1 SGHRS, CDR2 YFSETQ. The CDR3 coding sequence is TGCGCCAGTAGCCTACTAGCGGGTACTTCCTACGAGCAGTACTTC. This encodes CASSLLAGTSYEQYF.

This clonotype has only one observation. The gene calls are TRBV29-1 and TRBJ2-7, with TRBD2 matching 14 bases. CDR3 length: 14 amino acids. CDR1 and CDR2 from the germline V gene are SQVTM and ANQGSEA. Losses at the gene ends were 7 bases for V and 2 bases for J; bases not matched to a gene: 4. The DNA of the CDR3 is TGCAGCGCGGGACTAGCGGGGGCCCCCTACGAGCAGTACTTC. It is translated as CSAGLAGAPYEQYF.

The chain recombines TRBV28 with TRBJ2-7, with a weak D call TRBD2 (5 bases). Trimming cost V 5 bases and J 4 bases, with 18 bases left between them. CDR3 length equals 15 residues. The germline CDR1 and CDR2 sequences are MDHEN and SYDVKM. CDR3 sequence reads: CASSPPREQSYEQYF. The CDR3 bases are TGTGCCAGCAGTCCACCACGGGAACAATCTTACGAGCAGTACTTC.

The rearrangement joins TRBV7-2 to TRBJ1-1; a weak D match, TRBD1 (6 bases). V lost 1 base and J lost 1, with 13 bases in between. CDR1 and CDR2 (germline): SGHTA, FQGNSA. The CDR3 spans 16 residues. The chain's CDR3 is CASSLVTGAGNTEAFF. DNA for the CDR3: TGTGCCAGCAGCTTAGTAACGGGGGCAGGGAACACTGAAGCTTTCTTT.

This chain uses TRBV18 with TRBJ2-1; perhaps TRBD1 as D (5 bases). This CDR3 comprises 14 residues. Looked up from germline, CDR1 is KGHSH and CDR2 is LQKENI. Between the trimmed V and J ends, which lost 2 bases and 6 bases, there was a span of 11 bases. CDR3 residues: CASSPGASFNEQFF. In DNA form, the CDR3 reads TGTGCCAGCTCACCAGGGGCTAGTTTCAATGAGCAGTTCTTC.

This clonotype was detected only a few times. The CDR3 loop is CASKWGTNTGELFF. Written as DNA, the CDR3 is TGTGCCAGCAAATGGGGAACGAACACCGGGGAGCTGTTTTTT. The gene calls are TRBV28 and TRBJ2-2, with D uncertain. CDR1 and CDR2 (germline): MDHEN, SYDVKM. This CDR3 is 14 amino acids long. V lost 7 bases, J lost 0 bases, and 9 bases lay in between.

This clonotype was counted ten times or more. This chain connects TRBV20-1 to TRBJ1-5; D uncertain. Trimming took off 0 bases at V and 2 bases at J, with 14 bases between the two ends. The CDR3 contains 16 residues. Germline CDR1 and CDR2: DFQATT and SNEGSKA (reference sequence). CDR3 sequence reads: CSARDPVGVGNQPQHF. The CDR3 nucleotides are TGCAGTGCTAGAGATCCTGTGGGAGTGGGCAATCAGCCCCAGCATTTT.

This clonotype occurred a few times. This chain joins TRBV29-1 and TRBJ2-5; 7 nucleotides align to TRBD1. With 6 bases clipped from V and 9 bases from J, the junction kept 10 bases outside the gene matches. The CDR3 loop spans 12 amino acids. The germline gives CDR1 SQVTM, CDR2 ANQGSEA. Written as DNA, the CDR3 is TGCAGCGTGGCCGGGACAGAGGGGTCCCAGTACTTC. This codes for CSVAGTEGSQYF.

This clonotype was seen more than once but under ten times. This chain uses TRBV6-5 with TRBJ1-1; 9 bases fit TRBD1. CDR3 size: 16 residues. Germline V gives CDR1 MNHEY, CDR2 SVGAGI. The trim removed 0 bases at V and 10 bases at J, leaving 12 bases unmatched. The CDR3 loop is CASSYSQPGQGSAAFF. The CDR3 DNA is TGTGCCAGCAGTTACTCGCAGCCGGGACAGGGTTCCGCAGCTTTCTTT.

This clonotype was counted many times. The J gene is TRBJ1-1, the V gene TRBV12-3 or TRBV12-4, with D perhaps TRBD1 (5 bases). This CDR3 spans 14 amino acids. V lost 7 bases to trimming and J lost 5 bases, with 17 bases between them. CDR3 protein: CASTGSNRRTEAFF. DNA of the CDR3: TGTGCCAGCACAGGGTCGAATCGACGGACTGAAGCTTTCTTT.

The sample holds a few counts of this clonotype. V gene TRBV18 combines with J gene TRBJ2-3, with a tentative D call TRBD2 (6 bases). Trimming took off 0 bases at V and 0 bases at J, with 10 bases between the two ends. Germline V CDR1 and CDR2: KGHSH, LQKENI. This CDR3 has 16 amino acids. The CDR3 here is CASSPPIAASTDTQYF. CDR3 nucleotides: TGTGCCAGCTCACCACCGATAGCGGCTAGCACAGATACGCAGTATTTT.

V is TRBV7-6 and J is TRBJ2-2, with a possible D match to TRBD2 (6 bases). This CDR3 contains 15 residues. Germline lookup yields CDR1 SGHVS and CDR2 FNYEAQ. V lost 3 bases, J lost 2 bases, and 10 bases lay in between. The CDR3 bases are TGTGCCAGCAGCTTGGACTACACAAACACCGGGGAGCTGTTTTTT. Its translation: CASSLDYTNTGELFF.

The chain couples TRBV29-1 to TRBJ2-2, with D unresolved. Trimming removed 6 bases from V and 6 bases from J, with 11 bases in between. The CDR3 has 12 amino acids. Per the germline V gene, CDR1 is SQVTM and CDR2 is ANQGSEA. The CDR3 protein is CSVGKSAGELFF. CDR3 nucleotides: TGCAGCGTAGGAAAGTCGGCCGGGGAGCTGTTTTTT.

Many counts were recorded for this clonotype. V is TRBV4-1 and J is TRBJ1-3; no firm D call. V was pared by 0 bases and J by 0 bases, with 12 bases between. CDR1 is MGHRA, CDR2 YSYEKL, per germline. The CDR3 is made up of 17 amino acids. The CDR3 sequence is CASSQDRRESSGNTIYF. In nucleotides, the CDR3 is TGCGCCAGCAGCCAAGACCGTAGGGAGAGCTCTGGAAACACCATATATTTT.

In its sample, this clonotype was seen many times. The genes are TRBV25-1 and TRBJ2-2; 9 nucleotides match TRBD1. V shed 7 bases, J shed 3 bases, and the junction held 3 bases outside the gene matches. Per the germline V gene, CDR1 is MGHDK and CDR2 is SYGVNS. This CDR3 has 14 residues. The CDR3 spells CASTGDRDTGELFF. The CDR3 DNA follows: TGTGCCAGCACCGGGGACAGGGACACCGGGGAGCTGTTTTTT.

The V and J genes are TRBV3-1 and TRBJ1-5; maybe TRBD1 (5 bases). The CDR3 consists of 13 residues. CDR1 and CDR2 from the germline V gene are LGHDT and YNNKEL (reference sequence). The V end lost 1 base, the J end lost 4 bases, and 5 bases lay between the germline ends. CDR3 amino acids: CASSQGGNQPQHF. In DNA form, the CDR3 reads TGTGCCAGCAGCCAAGGGGGGAATCAGCCCCAGCATTTT. The full variable domain, rest sourced from reference TRBV3-1 and TRBJ1-5, is DTAVSQTPKYLVTQMGNDKSIKCEQNLGHDTMYWYKQDSKKFLKIMFSYNNKELIINETVPNRFSPKSPDKAHLNLHINSLELGDSAVYFCASSQGGNQPQHFGDGTRLSIL.

This clonotype was observed a handful of times. This sequence joins TRBV2 and TRBJ2-2; TRBD1 is a possible D gene (5 bases). V dropped 4 bases and J dropped 2 bases, with 17 bases sitting between them. The CDR3 sequence is 17 residues long. CDR1 and CDR2 from the germline V gene are SNHLY and FYNNEI. The CDR3 here is CASSGLERQTNTGELFF. CDR3 bases: TGTGCCAGCAGTGGCTTGGAGAGACAGACAAACACCGGGGAGCTGTTTTTT.

This clonotype appeared many times. CDR3 sequence: CASSLALGLGETQYF. CDR3 DNA sequence: TGTGCCAGCAGCTTAGCGCTTGGTCTGGGAGAGACCCAGTACTTC. J is TRBJ2-5 and V is TRBV7-8; D ambiguous. Between the trimmed V and J ends, which lost 0 bases and 4 bases, there was a span of 12 bases. Germline V lookup: CDR1 SGHVS, CDR2 FQNEAQ. The CDR3 consists of 15 residues.

The rearrangement links TRBV6-2 or TRBV6-3 to TRBJ2-5, with D perhaps TRBD1 (6 bases). The CDR3 is made up of 15 amino acids. Trimming removed 4 bases at V and 2 bases at J, with 14 bases between. The germline CDR1 and CDR2 sequences are MNHEY and SVGEGT. The CDR3 nucleotides are TGTGCCAGCAGTTTACTAGGGACACAACAAGAGACCCAGTACTTC. It encodes CASSLLGTQQETQYF.

This chain connects TRBV7-8 to TRBJ2-7; D gene unclear. The CDR3 is made up of 12 amino acids. Trimming pared 3 bases from V and 7 bases from J, leaving 10 bases between. CDR1 and CDR2 from the germline V gene are SGHVS and FQNEAQ. Here the CDR3 DNA reads TGTGCCAGCAGCTTCCCGCAAGCGGAGCAGTACTTC. It translates to CASSFPQAEQYF.